Presented here are 31 T cell receptor beta chains from one specimen sequenced in a study of blood T cells in healthy people across ages. With a J-beta primer mix and a sample-barcoded 5' primer, a second PCR ran about 7 to 11 cycles. MiXCR was run by TCRdb on the 5' RACE reads, yielding one entry per CDR3 protein. This table has over a million distinct CDR3 sequences, roughly 59% appearing once. Input material: blood. Every receptor here comes from a man aged 18 to 30 in good health.

This CDR3 reads CASSSQIGYGYTF. CDR3 coding DNA: TGTGCCAGCAGCTCACAGATCGGCTATGGCTACACCTTC. The chain is built from TRBV7-9 and TRBJ1-2; D gene unclear. Germline V gives CDR1 SEHNR, CDR2 FQNEAQ (reference sequence). V lost 4 bases and J 4 bases, leaving 10 bases between the germline ends. This CDR3 contains 13 residues. Full variable domain (missing parts from reference TRBV7-9 and TRBJ1-2): DTGVSQNPRHKITKRGQNVTFRCDPISEHNRLYWYRQTLGQGPEFLTYFQNEAQLEKSRLLSDRFSAERPKGSFSTLEIQRTEQGDSAMYLCASSSQIGYGYTFGSGTRLTVV.

The chain combines TRBV7-6 with TRBJ2-3; D is ambiguous. Per germline, CDR1 SGHVS and CDR2 FNYEAQ. V lost 5 bases, J lost 9 bases, and 18 bases lay in between. This CDR3 has 14 amino acids. The CDR3, as DNA: TGTGCCAGCAGCCCCACCCTTCGGGTACGAACGCAGTATTTT. It codes for CASSPTLRVRTQYF. The full variable domain, completed using reference TRBV7-6 and TRBJ2-3, is GAGVSQSPRYKVTKRGQDVALRCDPISGHVSLYWYRQALGQGPEFLTYFNYEAQQDKSGLPNDRFSAERPEGSISTLTIQRTEQRDSAMYRCASSPTLRVRTQYFGPGTRLTVL.

This rearrangement joins TRBV6-2 or TRBV6-3 to TRBJ2-1; 9 nucleotides agree with TRBD2. Germline V gene sequence: CDR1 MNHEY, CDR2 SVGEGT. Trimming took 2 bases from V and 8 from J; bases not matched to a gene: 7. This CDR3 region has 15 residues. CDR3: CASSYGRGGPHEQFF. CDR3 DNA sequence: TGTGCCAGCAGTTACGGGCGGGGGGGCCCCCATGAGCAGTTCTTC.

This clonotype was seen repeatedly, ten times or more. The CDR3 loop reads CASSPTGTGSGYTF. For the CDR3, the DNA is TGTGCCAGCAGCCCGACTGGGACAGGGTCCGGCTACACCTTC. The V and J genes are TRBV7-2 and TRBJ1-2; 9 nucleotides agree with TRBD1. Germline V CDR1 and CDR2: SGHTA, FQGNSA. V shed 5 bases and J 8 bases; nucleotides not matched to a gene: 9. This CDR3 contains 14 residues.

The chain uses TRBV27 and TRBJ2-5; TRBD1 agrees at 8 bases. The last part of the DNA fits TRBJ2-7 better; the J call may be wrong. Germline loops: CDR1 MNHEY, CDR2 SMNVEV (reference sequence). The CDR3 extends over 14 amino acids. The CDR3 reads CASSSRTGPSEQYF. The DNA for the CDR3 is TGTGCCAGCAGTTCCCGGACAGGGCCCTCCGAGCAGTACTTC.

Of note for this clonotype: At one boundary the junction diverges from the germline segment, which might be a read error. This sequence joins TRBV20-1 and TRBJ2-1, with a tentative D call TRBD2 (6 bases). Germline CDR1 is DFQATT and CDR2 is SNEGSKA (reference sequence). CDR3 length: 15 amino acids. The chain's CDR3 is CSATMGLQLFNEQLF. The CDR3 bases are TGCAGTGCTACGATGGGACTTCAATTGTTCAATGAGCAGCTCTTC.

DNA of the CDR3: TGTGCCAGCAGCGTTGATGGGAGCACAGATACGCAGTATTTT. Protein: CASSVDGSTDTQYF. The V gene is TRBV9, the J gene TRBJ2-3, with D hard to call. Germline assignment: CDR1 SGDLS and CDR2 YYNGEE. CDR3 length equals 14 residues. The germline V and J ends were trimmed by 2 bases and 0 bases, with 7 bases remaining between them.

This sequence joins TRBV24-1 and TRBJ2-3; unclear D gene. Trimming stripped 6 bases from V and 2 bases from J, with 8 bases between. The CDR3 loop spans 13 amino acids. Germline V CDR1 and CDR2: KGHDR, SFDVKD. CDR3: CATSNLATDTQYF. The CDR3 bases are TGTGCCACCAGTAACTTGGCCACAGATACGCAGTATTTT.

The gene calls are TRBV27 and TRBJ2-7; TRBD1 aligns across 12 bases. V shed 2 bases, J shed 7 bases, and the junction held 3 bases outside the gene matches. The CDR3 has 14 amino acids. The germline CDR1 and CDR2 sequences are MNHEY and SMNVEV (reference sequence). The CDR3 nucleotides are TGTGCCAGCAGTTTAGGGACAGGGGGCGCGGAGCAGTACTTC. Translating gives CASSLGTGGAEQYF.

This clonotype was seen more than once but under ten times. The rearrangement joins TRBV20-1 to TRBJ2-4; D unclear. The CDR3 has 14 residues. CDR1 and CDR2 from the germline V gene are DFQATT and SNEGSKA (reference sequence). Deletions cut 0 bases from V and 0 bases from J, with 6 bases between. The CDR3 protein is CSARDGSAKNIQYF. The DNA of the CDR3 is TGCAGTGCTAGAGATGGATCAGCCAAAAACATTCAGTACTTC.

This chain joins TRBV4-1 and TRBJ2-1; possibly TRBD1 for D (5 bases). The germline gives CDR1 MGHRA, CDR2 YSYEKL. This CDR3 has 12 residues. V lost 4 bases and J lost 9, with 10 bases in between. The CDR3 region is CASSPGRPEQFF. In nucleotides, the CDR3 is TGCGCCAGCAGCCCAGGGCGTCCTGAGCAGTTCTTC.

The genes are TRBV2 and TRBJ1-6; D is undetermined. V lost 8 bases, J lost 2 bases, and 7 bases lay in between. CDR3 length: 13 amino acids. The germline V gene encodes CDR1 SNHLY and CDR2 FYNNEI. In DNA, the CDR3 is TGTGCCAGCTCCGGGGCCTATAATTCACCCCTCCACTTT. This gives the protein CASSGAYNSPLHF.

This chain connects TRBV20-1 to TRBJ2-3, with 7 bases that match TRBD2. J was trimmed by 2 bases and V by 6 bases; bases with no gene match: 11. This CDR3 has 15 amino acids. From germline, CDR1 is DFQATT and CDR2 SNEGSKA (reference sequence). The CDR3 loop reads CSAGGGLHHTDTQYF. The CDR3, as DNA: TGCAGTGCGGGGGGGGGTCTCCACCACACAGATACGCAGTATTTT.

In regard to this clonotype: Its ends do not fully match the called genes, so a read error is possible. The CDR3 sequence is CASSADTNPDTQYF. CDR3 bases: TGTGCTAGCAGCGCAGATACCAATCCGGATACGCAGTATTTT. The chain joins TRBV7-7 to TRBJ2-3, with D hard to call. The length of the CDR3 is 14 residues. Germline V lookup: CDR1 SSHAT, CDR2 FNYEAQ (reference sequence).

The gene calls are TRBV4-3 and TRBJ2-5; D is possibly TRBD1 or TRBD2 (6 bases each). TRBJ2-7 explains the end of the DNA better; the J call may be wrong. The CDR3 is 18 residues long. Germline V gene sequence: CDR1 LGHNA, CDR2 YSLEER. The CDR3 region has the DNA TGCGCCAGCAGCCAAGAAGGGGGTTTGGAGGGGAAAAGCTACGAGCAGTACTTC. Its protein product is CASSQEGGLEGKSYEQYF.

This clonotype showed up just once. The genes are TRBV4-1 and TRBJ2-3, with 7 nucleotides matching TRBD2. From germline, CDR1 is MGHRA and CDR2 YSYEKL. The CDR3 extends over 16 amino acids. The ends lost 4 bases at V and 2 bases at J; junction bases unmatched: 9. CDR3 coding DNA: TGCGCCAGCAGCCCGGGACTAACGGTGATCACAGATACGCAGTATTTT. Translated, it gives CASSPGLTVITDTQYF.

This chain uses TRBV14 with TRBJ2-1; D assignment may be TRBD1 or TRBD2 (5 bases each). The CDR3 spans 12 residues. Looked up from germline, CDR1 is SGHDN and CDR2 is FVKESK. Trimming took 3 bases from V and 12 from J, leaving 12 bases between them. This CDR3 reads CASSHGAVGQFF. Written as DNA, the CDR3 is TGTGCCAGCAGCCACGGGGCCGTTGGGCAGTTCTTC.

This clonotype was counted a single time. This sequence joins TRBV7-6 and TRBJ2-5; possible D gene TRBD1, 6 bases. The end of the DNA aligns better with TRBJ2-7, so the J call may be wrong. The CDR3 consists of 15 residues. CDR1 and CDR2 (germline): SGHVS, FNYEAQ. The CDR3 bases are TGTGCCAGCAGCTTAGCCTTCACAGGGAAACTCGAGCAGTACTTC. It translates to CASSLAFTGKLEQYF.

This clonotype was recorded a few times. V is TRBV4-1 and J is TRBJ1-2, with a possible D match to TRBD1 (6 bases). The length of the CDR3 is 15 residues. Germline CDR1 and CDR2: MGHRA and YSYEKL. V was cut by 6 bases and J by 4 bases, with 18 bases left in between. The DNA of the CDR3 is TGCGCCAGCAGTATCCCGGGACAACGGTCCTATGGCTACACCTTC. It encodes CASSIPGQRSYGYTF.

This clonotype was found a few times. V usage is TRBV7-9 and J usage is TRBJ2-7; D remains unclear. The CDR3 sequence is 12 residues long. From germline, CDR1 is SEHNR and CDR2 FQNEAQ (reference sequence). V shed 2 bases and J shed 9 bases, with 11 bases lying between them. The CDR3 nucleotides are TGTGCCAGCAGCTTATCATCGAGTGGGCAGTACTTC. Encoded protein: CASSLSSSGQYF.

This clonotype was recorded only once. The chain recombines TRBV6-2 or TRBV6-3 with TRBJ2-5; no firm D call. Germline V lookup: CDR1 MNHEY, CDR2 SVGEGT. CDR3 length: 15 amino acids. Trimming took off 0 bases at V and 0 bases at J, with 8 bases between the two ends. The CDR3 nucleotides read TGTGCCAGCAGTTACTCTGGGGTGTACCAAGAGACCCAGTACTTC. Its protein is CASSYSGVYQETQYF.

The genes are TRBV27 and TRBJ1-1; 9 bases align to TRBD1. Germline assignment: CDR1 MNHEY and CDR2 SMNVEV (reference sequence). The ends lost 6 bases at V and 6 bases at J; junction bases unmatched: 8. This CDR3 has 14 amino acids. CDR3 loop: CASSPTGGVAEAFF. CDR3 sequence (DNA): TGTGCCAGCAGCCCAACAGGGGGCGTGGCTGAAGCTTTCTTT.

This rearrangement joins TRBV12-3 or TRBV12-4 to TRBJ2-7; D gene unclear. The V gene lost 1 base and the J gene lost 4 bases, with 8 bases spanning the gap. CDR3 size: 13 residues. The chain's CDR3 is CASSLEMVYEQYF. CDR3 sequence (DNA): TGTGCCAGCAGTTTAGAGATGGTTTACGAGCAGTACTTC.

This clonotype was observed a few times. The V call is TRBV29-1, the J call TRBJ1-2; TRBD1 is a possible D gene (5 bases). The V gene lost 5 bases and the J gene lost 0 bases, with 19 bases spanning the gap. The CDR3 runs 16 residues. Germline V gene sequence: CDR1 SQVTM, CDR2 ANQGSEA. The CDR3, as DNA: TGCAGCGTTCTTGCCCAGGGAGGGTACCCTAACTATGGCTACACCTTC. This codes for CSVLAQGGYPNYGYTF.

The chain employs TRBV29-1 and TRBJ2-4; TRBD1 is a possible D gene (5 bases). The DNA matches TRBJ2-7 better at its end, which makes the J call doubtful. The CDR3 is 12 amino acids. Germline V gene sequence: CDR1 SQVTM, CDR2 ANQGSEA. The CDR3 nucleotides read TGCAGCGTTGGACAGCCAGGCAACGAGCAGTACTTC. This encodes CSVGQPGNEQYF.

The chain recombines TRBV7-8 with TRBJ2-1; 13 nucleotides align to TRBD2. The CDR3 is 20 amino acids. Germline CDR1 reads SGHVS; CDR2 reads FQNEAQ. V shed 2 bases and J 4 bases; nucleotides not matched to a gene: 14. In DNA form, the CDR3 reads TGTGCCAGCAGCTTACCGGCCGGACTAGCGGGAGTATCGGGGTACAATGAGCAGTTCTTC. The encoded protein is CASSLPAGLAGVSGYNEQFF.

The chain recombines TRBV29-1 with TRBJ2-4, with 8 bases identical to TRBD2. The end of the DNA aligns better with TRBJ2-7, so the J call may be wrong. The CDR3 spans 14 residues. CDR1 SQVTM and CDR2 ANQGSEA come from the germline V gene. The CDR3 protein is CSVETTGLVGEQYF. In nucleotides, the CDR3 is TGCAGCGTTGAAACCACGGGACTAGTAGGCGAGCAGTACTTC.

The table lists this clonotype with a few counts. The rearrangement uses TRBV12-3 or TRBV12-4 and TRBJ1-2; TRBD1 might be the D (5 bases). Trimming left V 7 bases short and J 7 bases short, with 16 bases between. This CDR3 comprises 13 residues. CDR3 sequence: CASNPRGLGGYTF. CDR3 nucleotide sequence: TGTGCCAGCAACCCAAGGGGCTTAGGTGGCTACACCTTC.

V usage is TRBV11-3 and J usage is TRBJ2-3; perhaps TRBD1 as D (6 bases). The CDR3 loop spans 14 amino acids. CDR1 is SGHNT and CDR2 is YENEEA in the germline V gene. Trimming removed 3 bases from V and 4 bases from J, with 11 bases in between. DNA of the CDR3: TGTGCCAGCAGCTTGTCAGGGGCTGCAGATACGCAGTATTTT. It yields the protein CASSLSGAADTQYF.

The V call is TRBV5-1, the J call TRBJ2-1; TRBD2 matches at 10 bases. The CDR3 extends over 15 amino acids. CDR1 and CDR2 (germline): SGHRS, YFSETQ. J was trimmed by 8 bases and V by 4 bases; bases with no gene match: 9. The chain's CDR3 is CASSAQSGGAYEQFF. As DNA, the CDR3 is TGCGCCAGCAGCGCACAGAGCGGGGGGGCATATGAGCAGTTCTTC. Filled out from reference TRBV5-1 and TRBJ2-1, the complete variable domain reads KAGVTQTPRYLIKTRGQQVTLSCSPISGHRSVSWYQQTPGQGLQFLFEYFSETQRNKGNFPGRFSGRQFSNSRSEMNVSTLELGDSALYLCASSAQSGGAYEQFFGPGTRLTVL.

The chain carries TRBV28 and TRBJ2-1; D possibly corresponds to TRBD2 (5 bases). Germline V gives CDR1 MDHEN, CDR2 SYDVKM. The ends were cut back, 3 bases at V and 6 bases at J, with 15 bases in the middle. The CDR3 contains 15 residues. The CDR3, as DNA: TGTGCCAGCAGTTTTTGGCGGGCTATGGGCAATGAGCAGTTCTTC. This translates into CASSFWRAMGNEQFF.